This TCR beta chain was obtained from a study of CD8 T cells in ankylosing spondylitis. Findings and caveats of the study: Within ankylosing spondylitis blood, a TCR beta motif made up of fewer than ten highly homologous variants appeared to be characteristic. Earlier work had already found some motif variants in reactive arthritis synovial fluid and blood.

The table lists this clonotype with a few counts. The target antigen is unknown. As the method for making TCR beta libraries, quantitative 5'-RACE with molecular barcodes was used. TCRdb ran MiXCR on the 5' RACE reads and lists one entry per CDR3 protein. The sample shows 270,000 or so distinct CDR3 sequences, approximately 20% of them seen only once. The CDR3 has 16 amino acids. The V gene's germline CDR1 is SGDLS and CDR2 YYNGEE. V lost 3 bases, J lost 2 bases, and 10 bases stayed unmatched. Sequencing was performed on blood, either unsorted or a sorted T cell fraction (not recorded which). The V call is TRBV9, the J call TRBJ1-2, with 7 bases that match TRBD1. This TCR derives from a male donor with ankylosing spondylitis or in good health (not recorded which). The CDR3 loop reads CASSDPRTGPNYGYTF. The CDR3 nucleotides are TGTGCCAGCAGCGACCCCAGGACAGGCCCCAACTATGGCTACACCTTC.